These 9 T cell receptor beta chains were all obtained from the same sample, sequenced in a study of OX40 agonist ivuxolimab in advanced cancers. Measured with immunoSEQ multiplex PCR; TCRdb has only the in-frame clones, and not every one. This repertoire shows 90,000 to 100,000 clones, about 80% found once; its top ten account for roughly 1.5%. Source: CD4+ or CD8+ T cells sorted from blood, taken in a trial of the OX40 agonist ivuxolimab. The receptors come from an adult with an advanced solid tumor such as melanoma, head and neck, liver or kidney cancer.

J is TRBJ1-2 and V is TRBV28; perhaps TRBD1 as D (5 bases). V lost 7 bases and J lost 4, with 13 bases in between. The V gene's germline CDR1 is MDHEN and CDR2 SYDVKM. This CDR3 has 13 amino acids. CDR3 DNA sequence: TGTGCCAGCATCACGGGGACTGGCTATGGCTACACCTTC. It yields the protein CASITGTGYGYTF.

This clone was picked up one time. The genes are TRBV6-6 and TRBJ1-5; unclear D gene. With 5 bases removed from V and 9 bases from J, the gap between germline ends came to 14 bases. CDR3 length equals 13 residues. Germline V lookup: CDR1 MNHNY, CDR2 SVGAGI (reference sequence). DNA of the CDR3: TGTGCCAGCAGTACCTCTCCCTTATGGCCCCAGCATTTT. Translation gives CASSTSPLWPQHF.

The V call is TRBV5-1, the J call TRBJ1-6; no definite D call. Germline assignment: CDR1 SGHRS and CDR2 YFSETQ. This CDR3 region has 14 residues. Deletions cut 3 bases from V and 6 bases from J, with 10 bases between. CDR3 coding DNA: TGCGCCAGCAGCTCCCTCTCCAGTAATTCACCCCTCCACTTT. Its translation is CASSSLSSNSPLHF.

V and J are TRBV6-5 and TRBJ2-1; D unresolved. The CDR3 has 15 residues. V lost 6 bases to trimming and J lost 0 bases, with 12 bases between them. Germline V gene sequence: CDR1 MNHEY, CDR2 SVGAGI. CDR3 sequence reads: CASRKSTGSYNEQFF. In DNA, the CDR3 is TGTGCCAGCAGGAAATCGACGGGCTCCTACAATGAGCAGTTCTTC.

A single count supports this clone. This chain links TRBV11-2 with TRBJ2-7, with TRBD1 identical over 8 bases. The CDR3 totals 14 residues. CDR1 is SGHAT, CDR2 FQNNGV, per germline. Losses at the gene ends were 5 bases for V and 9 bases for J; bases not matched to a gene: 12. The CDR3 DNA sequence: TGTGCCAGCAGCCTCTCGACAGGGGCCGAGGGGCAGTACTTC. This encodes CASSLSTGAEGQYF.

This rearrangement joins TRBV7-3 to TRBJ2-1; no reliable D call. This CDR3 is 15 amino acids long. Germline V lookup: CDR1 SGHTA, CDR2 FQGTGA. V shed 5 bases and J shed 9 bases, with 20 bases lying between them. The CDR3 DNA reads TGTGCCAGCAGCATGGCCAGCCTCCTGTCCGTTGAGCAGTTCTTC. Translated, it gives CASSMASLLSVEQFF.

This chain joins TRBV20-1 and TRBJ2-1; 9 positions match TRBD2. Germline assignment: CDR1 DFQATT and CDR2 SNEGSKA (reference sequence). This CDR3 has 10 amino acids. After removal of 6 bases from V and 13 bases from J, the junction contained 4 bases not matched to a gene. CDR3 sequence: CSAAGGHQFF. CDR3 in DNA: TGCAGTGCGGCGGGGGGGCACCAGTTCTTC.

V and J are TRBV9 and TRBJ2-6; 8 nucleotides agree with TRBD2. The CDR3 has 15 amino acids. Looked up from germline, CDR1 is SGDLS and CDR2 is YYNGEE. The junction had 3 bases not matched to a gene; V was cut back by 3 bases and J by 4 bases. CDR3 coding DNA: TGTGCCAGCAGCGCGGGAGGGTCGGGGGCCAACGTCCTGACTTTC. It translates to CASSAGGSGANVLTF.

This sequence joins TRBV19 and TRBJ2-5; 7 bases are shared with TRBD1. Trimming removed 2 bases from V and 0 bases from J; junction bases left unmatched: 3. Germline CDR1 is LNHDA and CDR2 is SQIVND (reference sequence). This CDR3 contains 15 residues. The CDR3 DNA is TGTGCCAGTAGTATACTGGGACAGAACCAAGAGACCCAGTACTTC. Its protein is CASSILGQNQETQYF.